One and the same sample provided the 14 T cell receptor beta chains below, sequenced in a study of T cell responses to AZD1222 COVID-19 vaccine. Libraries were prepared by immunoSEQ multiplex PCR; TCRdb keeps only in-frame clonotypes and omits some of them. This sample carries 45,000 to 65,000 clones, approximately 80% of them seen once, and the ten largest clones take roughly 5.2%. The starting material was peripheral blood, obtained 28 days after the second AZD1222 dose. The receptor set was obtained from an adult who received the AZD1222 COVID-19 vaccine.

J is TRBJ1-2 and V is TRBV27; D gene unclear. CDR3 size: 13 residues. Germline CDR1 reads MNHEY; CDR2 reads SMNVEV (reference sequence). The ends were cut back, 4 bases at V and 0 bases at J, with 6 bases in the middle. The CDR3 region is CASSSRTNYGYTF. The DNA of the CDR3 is TGTGCCAGCAGTTCTCGTACTAACTATGGCTACACCTTC.

The chain employs TRBV5-8 and TRBJ2-6; D is ambiguous. CDR3 size: 15 residues. Germline V lookup: CDR1 SGHTS, CDR2 YDEGEE. V was pared by 1 base and J by 2 bases, with 7 bases between. The CDR3 region has the DNA TGTGCCAGCAGCTTGAAGGGCGCTGGGGCCAACGTCCTGACTTTC. It is translated as CASSLKGAGANVLTF.

This rearrangement joins TRBV19 to TRBJ1-2; the D is unclear. The ends were cut back, 9 bases at V and 2 bases at J, with 22 bases in the middle. This CDR3 has 16 amino acids. From germline, CDR1 is LNHDA and CDR2 SQIVND (reference sequence). The CDR3: CASKLASSIPNYGYTF. Written as DNA, the CDR3 is TGTGCCAGCAAACTAGCCAGTAGTATACCCAACTATGGCTACACCTTC.

V gene TRBV30 combines with J gene TRBJ2-1; no definite D call. The CDR3 loop spans 11 amino acids. Germline V CDR1 and CDR2: GTSNPN, SVGIG (reference sequence). V lost 5 bases to trimming and J lost 9 bases, with 11 bases between them. This chain's CDR3 is CAWGASGEQFF. As DNA, the CDR3 is TGTGCCTGGGGTGCCAGTGGTGAGCAGTTCTTC. Complete variable domain (other parts from reference TRBV30 and TRBJ2-1): SQTIHQWPATLVQPVGSPLSLECTVEGTSNPNLYWYRQAAGRGLQLLFYSVGIGQISSEVPQNLSASRPQDRQFILSSKKLLLSDSGFYLCAWGASGEQFFGPGTRLTVL.

The chain recombines TRBV6-2 or TRBV6-3 with TRBJ1-6, with a tentative D call TRBD1 (6 bases). Trimming removed 2 bases from V and 8 bases from J, with 19 bases in between. The CDR3 totals 17 residues. CDR1 MNHEY and CDR2 SVGEGT come from the germline V gene. The CDR3 protein is CASSYTGAGQGYSPLHF. The CDR3 DNA is TGTGCCAGCAGTTACACCGGCGCGGGGCAGGGGTATTCACCCCTCCACTTT.

V usage is TRBV27 and J usage is TRBJ1-6; D is unresolved. The CDR3 has 16 residues. Trimming left V 4 bases short and J 10 bases short, with 20 bases between. The germline V gene has CDR1 MNHEY and CDR2 SMNVEV (reference sequence). DNA for the CDR3: TGTGCCAGCAGTTCCTCATGGGCAGGCGTGGGATCACCCCTCCACTTT. Amino acid sequence: CASSSSWAGVGSPLHF.

The rearrangement uses TRBV6-2 or TRBV6-3 and TRBJ1-5; D is undetermined. Between the trimmed V and J ends, which lost 2 bases and 1 base, there was a span of 9 bases. Germline CDR1 MNHEY, CDR2 SVGEGT. The CDR3 is made up of 15 amino acids. The CDR3 here is CASSYVGRSNQPQHF. For the CDR3, the DNA is TGTGCCAGCAGTTACGTGGGGAGAAGCAATCAGCCCCAGCATTTT.

This clone was detected a few times. The rearrangement joins TRBV5-1 to TRBJ1-3, with D maybe TRBD1 (6 bases). Trimming took 3 bases from V and 3 from J, leaving 16 bases between them. Germline values: CDR1 SGHRS, CDR2 YFSETQ. The CDR3 length is 16 residues. CDR3 nucleotides: TGCGCCAGCAGCTATGATCCAGGGGCTATTGGAAACACCATATATTTT. Protein product: CASSYDPGAIGNTIYF.

The V and J genes are TRBV10-3 and TRBJ2-7, with TRBD2 identical over 10 bases. Germline V CDR1 and CDR2: ENHRY, SYGVKD. The V segment lost 3 bases and the J segment 10 bases; nucleotides outside the gene matches: 15. This CDR3 spans 16 amino acids. In DNA form, the CDR3 reads TGTGCCATCAGTGATAGCGGGGGGCAAGGGGTGGCGAAACAGTACTTC. It specifies CAISDSGGQGVAKQYF.

The genes are TRBV5-1 and TRBJ2-1, with 11 positions matching TRBD2. The V gene end was trimmed by 1 base and the J gene end by 0 bases; junction bases not matched to a gene: 6. This CDR3 comprises 18 residues. The germline CDR1 and CDR2 sequences are SGHRS and YFSETQ. DNA for the CDR3: TGCGCCAGCAGCTTGACGACTAGCGGGGTGAGCTCCTACAATGAGCAGTTCTTC. It yields the protein CASSLTTSGVSSYNEQFF.

The chain has TRBV5-1 and TRBJ2-7, with 8 bases lining up with TRBD1. Germline CDR1 SGHRS, CDR2 YFSETQ. J was trimmed by 7 bases and V by 4 bases; bases with no gene match: 10. The CDR3 runs 14 residues. CDR3 sequence reads: CASSMSGQGGEQYF. The CDR3 nucleotides read TGCGCCAGCAGCATGAGCGGACAGGGCGGAGAGCAGTACTTC. Combining the CDR3 with reference TRBV5-1 and TRBJ2-7 gives the whole variable domain KAGVTQTPRYLIKTRGQQVTLSCSPISGHRSVSWYQQTPGQGLQFLFEYFSETQRNKGNFPGRFSGRQFSNSRSEMNVSTLELGDSALYLCASSMSGQGGEQYFGPGTRLTVT.

The chain is built from TRBV2 and TRBJ1-1; D unclear. Germline V gene sequence: CDR1 SNHLY, CDR2 FYNNEI. This CDR3 is built from 11 residues. The V gene lost 1 base and the J gene lost 8 bases, with 5 bases spanning the gap. The CDR3, as DNA: TGTGCCAGCAGTGAAGGGCTGGAAGCTTTCTTT. This sequence encodes CASSEGLEAFF. The full variable domain, its missing parts supplied by reference TRBV2 and TRBJ1-1, is EPEVTQTPSHQVTQMGQEVILRCVPISNHLYFYWYRQILGQKVEFLVSFYNNEISEKSEIFDDQFSVERPDGSNFTLKIRSTKLEDSAMYFCASSEGLEAFFGQGTRLTVV.

This chain joins TRBV7-2 and TRBJ2-4; the D is unclear. Germline loops: CDR1 SGHTA, CDR2 FQGNSA. This CDR3 has 18 amino acids. Trimming shortened V by 5 bases and J by 5 bases, and 25 bases separated the two germline ends. CDR3 bases: TGTGCCAGCAGCCCTGTAGGACGGTGGGGTGTCAGCCAAAACATTCAGTACTTC. It codes for CASSPVGRWGVSQNIQYF.

The chain is built from TRBV5-1 and TRBJ2-5, with D perhaps being TRBD1 or TRBD2 (5 bases each). Trimming shortened V by 0 bases and J by 4 bases, and 7 bases separated the two germline ends. Germline V gives CDR1 SGHRS, CDR2 YFSETQ. The CDR3 sequence is 13 residues long. The CDR3: CASSLAGAETQYF. The CDR3 DNA reads TGCGCCAGCAGCTTGGCCGGGGCAGAGACCCAGTACTTC.